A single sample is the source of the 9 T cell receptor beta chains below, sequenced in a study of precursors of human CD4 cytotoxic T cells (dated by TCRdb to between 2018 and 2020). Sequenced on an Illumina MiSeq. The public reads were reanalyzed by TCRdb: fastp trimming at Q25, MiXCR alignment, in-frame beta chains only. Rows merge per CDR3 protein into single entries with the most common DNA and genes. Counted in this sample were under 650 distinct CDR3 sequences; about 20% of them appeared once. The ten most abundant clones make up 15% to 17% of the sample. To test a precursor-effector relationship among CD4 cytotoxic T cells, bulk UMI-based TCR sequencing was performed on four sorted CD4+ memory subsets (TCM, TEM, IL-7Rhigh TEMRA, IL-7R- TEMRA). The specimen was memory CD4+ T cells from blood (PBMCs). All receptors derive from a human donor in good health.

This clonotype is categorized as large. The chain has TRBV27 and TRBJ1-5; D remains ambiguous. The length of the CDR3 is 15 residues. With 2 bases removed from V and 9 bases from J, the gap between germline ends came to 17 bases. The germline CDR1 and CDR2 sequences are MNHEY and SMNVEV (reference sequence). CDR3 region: CASSLRFRIGGPQHF. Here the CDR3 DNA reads TGTGCCAGCAGTTTAAGGTTCCGAATCGGCGGGCCCCAGCATTTT.

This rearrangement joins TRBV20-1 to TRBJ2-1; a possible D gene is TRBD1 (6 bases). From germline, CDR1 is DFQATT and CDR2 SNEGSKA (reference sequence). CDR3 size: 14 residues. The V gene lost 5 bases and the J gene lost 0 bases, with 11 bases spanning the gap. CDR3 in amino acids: CSALRDNSYNEQFF. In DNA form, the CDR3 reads TGCAGTGCTCTCCGGGACAACTCCTACAATGAGCAGTTCTTC.

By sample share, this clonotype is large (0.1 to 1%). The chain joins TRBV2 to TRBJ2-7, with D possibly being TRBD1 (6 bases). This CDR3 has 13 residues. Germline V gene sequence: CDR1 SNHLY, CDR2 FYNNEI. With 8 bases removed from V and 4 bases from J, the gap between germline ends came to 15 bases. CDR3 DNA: TGTGCCAGCGAAAGCGACCAGGGGTACGAGCAGTACTTC. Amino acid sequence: CASESDQGYEQYF.

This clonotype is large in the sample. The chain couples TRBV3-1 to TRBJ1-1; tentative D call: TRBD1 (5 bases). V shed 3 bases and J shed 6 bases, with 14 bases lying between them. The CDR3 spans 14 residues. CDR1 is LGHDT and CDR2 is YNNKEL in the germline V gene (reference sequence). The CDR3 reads CASSHRQFLAEAFF. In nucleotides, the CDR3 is TGTGCCAGCAGCCATAGACAGTTTCTGGCTGAAGCTTTCTTT.

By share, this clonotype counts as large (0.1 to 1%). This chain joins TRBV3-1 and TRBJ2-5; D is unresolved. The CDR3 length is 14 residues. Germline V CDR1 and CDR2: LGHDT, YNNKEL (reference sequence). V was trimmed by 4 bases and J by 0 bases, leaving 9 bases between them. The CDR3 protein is CASSLNRDQETQYF. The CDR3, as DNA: TGTGCCAGCAGCCTGAACCGGGACCAAGAGACCCAGTACTTC.

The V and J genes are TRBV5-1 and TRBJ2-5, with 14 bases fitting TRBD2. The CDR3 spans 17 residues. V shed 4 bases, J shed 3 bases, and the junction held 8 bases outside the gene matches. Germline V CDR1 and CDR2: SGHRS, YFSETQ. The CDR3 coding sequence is TGCGCCAGCAGCAAGGGGACTAGCGGGGGCCAAGAAGAGACCCAGTACTTC. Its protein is CASSKGTSGGQEETQYF. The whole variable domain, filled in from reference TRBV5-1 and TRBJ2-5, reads KAGVTQTPRYLIKTRGQQVTLSCSPISGHRSVSWYQQTPGQGLQFLFEYFSETQRNKGNFPGRFSGRQFSNSRSEMNVSTLELGDSALYLCASSKGTSGGQEETQYFGPGTRLLVL.

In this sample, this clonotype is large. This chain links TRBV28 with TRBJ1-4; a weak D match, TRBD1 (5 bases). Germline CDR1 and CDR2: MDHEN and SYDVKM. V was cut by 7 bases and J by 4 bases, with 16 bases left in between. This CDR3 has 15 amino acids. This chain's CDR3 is CASTPPGRLNEKLFF. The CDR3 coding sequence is TGTGCCAGCACCCCTCCGGGACGGCTTAATGAAAAACTGTTTTTT.

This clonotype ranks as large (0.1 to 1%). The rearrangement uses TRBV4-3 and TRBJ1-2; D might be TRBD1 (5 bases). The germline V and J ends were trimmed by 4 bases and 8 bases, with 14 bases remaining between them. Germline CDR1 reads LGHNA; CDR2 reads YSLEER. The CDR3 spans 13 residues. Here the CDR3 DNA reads TGCGCCAGCAGCCTCGGGACCGAATACGGCTACACCTTC. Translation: CASSLGTEYGYTF.

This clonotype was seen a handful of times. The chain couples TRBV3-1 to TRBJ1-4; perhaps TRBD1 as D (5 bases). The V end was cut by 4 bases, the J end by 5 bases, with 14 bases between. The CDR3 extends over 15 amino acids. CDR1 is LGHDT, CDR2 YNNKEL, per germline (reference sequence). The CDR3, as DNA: TGTGCCAGCAGCCCCTCTCAGGGTCTGAATGAAAAACTGTTTTTT. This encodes CASSPSQGLNEKLFF.